One and the same sample provided the 2 T cell receptor beta chains below, sequenced in a study of graft-versus-host responses after intestinal transplantation (dated by TCRdb to about 2021). The method behind the library was the immunoSEQ multiplex PCR assay. Not all clones reach the TCRdb copy of this immuneACCESS table, which keeps in-frame sequences only. Checked studies attribute under half of the gap to unresolved V genes and leave the rest unexplained. The sample records over 45,000 clones, 70% to 90% of which are singletons. Roughly 1.5% of the sample is in the top ten clones. Sequences were derived from PBMCs, sampled 26 days after transplant. These receptors were collected from a human patient who received an intestinal transplant, so some T cells may come from the graft donor.

The chain has TRBV4-1 and TRBJ1-2; 9 bases map to TRBD1. The CDR3 totals 19 residues. Germline V gene lookup returns CDR1 MGHRA and CDR2 YSYEKL. V shed 0 bases and J 0 bases; nucleotides not matched to a gene: 11. The DNA for the CDR3 is TGCGCCAGCAGCCAAGAGGGGACAGGGTCGCTCTCAGCTAACTATGGCTACACCTTC. Residues: CASSQEGTGSLSANYGYTF.

For the CDR3, the DNA is TGCGCCAGCAGCCAAGGACGCGAGGCGGGGAGGGACGAGCAGTACGTC. It is translated as CASSQGREAGRDEQYV. V and J are TRBV4-1 and TRBJ2-7; 7 positions agree with TRBD2. Germline lookup yields CDR1 MGHRA and CDR2 YSYEKL. There are 16 residues in the CDR3. V lost 1 base and J lost 5; bases outside the gene matches: 11.